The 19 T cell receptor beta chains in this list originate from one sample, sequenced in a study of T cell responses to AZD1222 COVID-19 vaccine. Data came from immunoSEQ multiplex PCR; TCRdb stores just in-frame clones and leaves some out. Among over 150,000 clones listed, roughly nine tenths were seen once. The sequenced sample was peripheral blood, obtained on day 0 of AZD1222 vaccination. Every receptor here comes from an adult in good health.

The CDR3 is CASSYSGHQDQPQHF. CDR3 DNA sequence: TGTGCCAGCAGTTACTCGGGACATCAGGATCAGCCCCAGCATTTT. The rearrangement uses TRBV6-5 and TRBJ1-5; possibly TRBD1 for D (6 bases). The V gene lost 0 bases and the J gene lost 5 bases, with 11 bases spanning the gap. Per the germline V gene, CDR1 is MNHEY and CDR2 is SVGAGI. There are 15 residues in the CDR3.

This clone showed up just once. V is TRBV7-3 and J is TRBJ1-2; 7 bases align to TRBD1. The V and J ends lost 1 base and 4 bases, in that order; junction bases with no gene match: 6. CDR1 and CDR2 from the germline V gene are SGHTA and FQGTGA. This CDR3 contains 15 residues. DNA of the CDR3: TGTGCCAGCAGCTTAATGGAGGGGGCAGGCTATGGCTACACCTTC. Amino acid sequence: CASSLMEGAGYGYTF. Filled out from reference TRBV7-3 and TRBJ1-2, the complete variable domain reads GAGVSQTPSNKVTEKGKYVELRCDPISGHTALYWYRQSLGQGPEFLIYFQGTGAADDSGLPNDRFFAVRPEGSVSTLKIQRTERGDSAVYLCASSLMEGAGYGYTFGSGTRLTVV.

CDR3 DNA: TGTGCCAGCAGTGCCCGACAGGGAACGCGGCAGTACTTC. This translates into CASSARQGTRQYF. The V gene is TRBV6-4, the J gene TRBJ2-7, with 7 positions matching TRBD1. After removal of 4 bases from V and 9 bases from J, the junction contained 9 bases not matched to a gene. The CDR3 is 13 residues long. Germline CDR1 MRHNA, CDR2 SNTAGT.

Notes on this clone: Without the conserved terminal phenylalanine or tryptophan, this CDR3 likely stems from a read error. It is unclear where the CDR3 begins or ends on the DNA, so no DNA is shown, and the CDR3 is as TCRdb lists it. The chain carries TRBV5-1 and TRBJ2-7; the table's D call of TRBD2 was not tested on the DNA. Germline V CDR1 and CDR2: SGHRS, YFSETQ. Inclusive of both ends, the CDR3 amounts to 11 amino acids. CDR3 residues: CASSSPRGPSA.

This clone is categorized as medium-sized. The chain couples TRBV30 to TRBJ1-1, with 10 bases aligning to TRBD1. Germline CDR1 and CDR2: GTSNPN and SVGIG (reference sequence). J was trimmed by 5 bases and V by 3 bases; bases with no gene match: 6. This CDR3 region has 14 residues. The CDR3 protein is CAWSAGQGLTEAFF. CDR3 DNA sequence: TGTGCCTGGAGCGCGGGACAGGGGTTGACTGAAGCTTTCTTT.

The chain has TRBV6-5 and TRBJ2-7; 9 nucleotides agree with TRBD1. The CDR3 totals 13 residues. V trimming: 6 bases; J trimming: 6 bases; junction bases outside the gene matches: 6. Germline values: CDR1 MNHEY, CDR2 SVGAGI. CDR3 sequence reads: CASSRDRVGEQYF. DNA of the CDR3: TGTGCCAGCAGCCGGGACAGGGTGGGCGAGCAGTACTTC.

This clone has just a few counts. CDR3 DNA sequence: TGTGCCAGCAGCTCGGCTGATCGGGGGACGGGTGGCTACACCTTC. Encoded protein: CASSSADRGTGGYTF. The J gene is TRBJ1-2, the V gene TRBV7-9, with a tentative D call TRBD1 (5 bases). CDR3 length: 15 amino acids. Germline CDR1 reads SEHNR; CDR2 reads FQNEAQ (reference sequence). V gave up 4 bases and J gave up 7 bases, with 19 bases separating them.

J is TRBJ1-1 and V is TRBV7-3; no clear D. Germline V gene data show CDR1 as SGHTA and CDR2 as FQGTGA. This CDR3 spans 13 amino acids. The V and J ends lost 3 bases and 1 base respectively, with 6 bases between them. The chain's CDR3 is CASSLIKNTEAFF. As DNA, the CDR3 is TGTGCCAGCAGCTTGATCAAGAACACTGAAGCTTTCTTT.

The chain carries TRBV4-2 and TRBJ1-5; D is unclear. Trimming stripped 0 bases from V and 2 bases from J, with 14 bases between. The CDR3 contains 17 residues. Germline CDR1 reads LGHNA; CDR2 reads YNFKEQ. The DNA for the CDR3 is TGTGCCAGCAGCCAAGATAAGGGCGGGTCAGGCAATCAGCCCCAGCATTTT. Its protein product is CASSQDKGGSGNQPQHF.

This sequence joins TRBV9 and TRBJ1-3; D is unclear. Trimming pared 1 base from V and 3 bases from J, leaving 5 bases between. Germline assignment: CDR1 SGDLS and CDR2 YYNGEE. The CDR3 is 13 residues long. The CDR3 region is CASSVRNGNTIYF. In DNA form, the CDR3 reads TGTGCCAGCAGCGTAAGGAATGGAAACACCATATATTTT.

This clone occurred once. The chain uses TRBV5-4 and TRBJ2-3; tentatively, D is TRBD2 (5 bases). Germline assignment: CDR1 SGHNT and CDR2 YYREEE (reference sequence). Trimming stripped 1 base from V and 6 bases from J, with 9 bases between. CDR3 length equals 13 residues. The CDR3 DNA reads TGTGCCAGCAGCTTGTCTAGCTCTGATACGCAGTATTTT. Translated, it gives CASSLSSSDTQYF.

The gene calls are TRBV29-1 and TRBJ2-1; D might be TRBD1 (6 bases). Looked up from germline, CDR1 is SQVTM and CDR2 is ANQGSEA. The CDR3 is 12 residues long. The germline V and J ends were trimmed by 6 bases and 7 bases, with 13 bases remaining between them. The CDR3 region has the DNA TGCAGCGTCACCGGGACAATGAATGAGCAGTTCTTC. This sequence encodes CSVTGTMNEQFF.

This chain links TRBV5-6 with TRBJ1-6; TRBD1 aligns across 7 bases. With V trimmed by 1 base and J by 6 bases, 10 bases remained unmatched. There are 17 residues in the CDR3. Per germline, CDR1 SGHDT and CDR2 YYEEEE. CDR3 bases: TGTGCCAGCAGCTTGTTGGTCCCAGGGGGAGGTAATTCACCCCTCCACTTT. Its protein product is CASSLLVPGGGNSPLHF.

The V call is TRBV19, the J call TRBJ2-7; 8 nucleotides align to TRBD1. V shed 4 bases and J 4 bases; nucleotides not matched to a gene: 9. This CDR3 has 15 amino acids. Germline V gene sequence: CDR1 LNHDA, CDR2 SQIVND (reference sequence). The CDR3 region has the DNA TGTGCCAGTAGTACCACAGGGGGTCAATTTTACGAGCAGTACTTC. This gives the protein CASSTTGGQFYEQYF.

CDR3 nucleotide sequence: TGTGCCAGCAGCCAACCCCGAGGGGGGAGGGACACCGGGGAGCTGTTTTTT. Translation: CASSQPRGGRDTGELFF. The genes are TRBV3-1 (or the pseudogene TRBV3-2) and TRBJ2-2; weak D call: TRBD2 (7 bases). Germline V CDR1 and CDR2: LGHDT, YNNKEL (reference sequence). V was trimmed by 2 bases and J by 3 bases, leaving 16 bases between them. The CDR3 has 17 residues.

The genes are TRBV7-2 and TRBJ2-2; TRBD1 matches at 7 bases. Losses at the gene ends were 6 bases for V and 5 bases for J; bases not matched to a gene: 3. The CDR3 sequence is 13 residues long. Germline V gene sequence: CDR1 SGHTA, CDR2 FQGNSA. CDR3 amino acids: CASRLQGTGELFF. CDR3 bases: TGTGCCAGCAGACTACAGGGGACCGGGGAGCTGTTTTTT.

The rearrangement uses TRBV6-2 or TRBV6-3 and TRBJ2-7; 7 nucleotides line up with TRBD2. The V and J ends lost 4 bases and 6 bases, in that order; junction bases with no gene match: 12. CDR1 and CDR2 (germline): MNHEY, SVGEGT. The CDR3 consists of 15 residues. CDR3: CASSSPGGSLGEQYF. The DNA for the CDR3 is TGTGCCAGCAGTTCGCCCGGGGGGTCCCTTGGCGAGCAGTACTTC.

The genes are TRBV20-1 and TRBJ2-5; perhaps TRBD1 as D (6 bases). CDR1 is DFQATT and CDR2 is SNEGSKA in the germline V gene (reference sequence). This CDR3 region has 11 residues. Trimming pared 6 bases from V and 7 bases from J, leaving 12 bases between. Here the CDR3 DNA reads TGCAGTGCAAGCCGAGGGGGGACCCAGTACTTC. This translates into CSASRGGTQYF.

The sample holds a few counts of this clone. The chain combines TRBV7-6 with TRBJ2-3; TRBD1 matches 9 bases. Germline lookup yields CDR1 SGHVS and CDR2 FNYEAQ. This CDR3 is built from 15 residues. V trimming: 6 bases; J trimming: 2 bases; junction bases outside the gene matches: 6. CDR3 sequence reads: CASSPGTGITDTQYF. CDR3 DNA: TGTGCCAGCAGTCCTGGGACAGGGATCACAGATACGCAGTATTTT.